This TCR beta chain was retrieved from a study of shared clonotypes between healthy human individuals. The V gene's germline CDR1 is LNHNV and CDR2 YYDKDF (reference sequence). CDR3 size: 12 residues. V was clipped by 3 bases and J by 9 bases, with 10 bases between them. The assay was immunoSEQ multiplex PCR, and TCRdb's table has in-frame clones only and misses some. The repertoire has about 2 million clones, about 95% of them found once; the top ten carry approximately 1.2%. Only CD45RO-negative cells positively selected for CCR7 counted as naive CD8 cells, so terminally differentiated effector memory CD45RA+ cells were excluded.

The sequencing sample was made of naive CD8+ T cells sorted from blood. The rearrangement joins TRBV15 to TRBJ2-3; maybe TRBD2 (5 bases). This clonotype originated in a man younger than 30 in good health. CDR3 sequence: CATSSPPGTQYF. CDR3 sequence (DNA): TGTGCCACCAGCAGCCCCCCGGGGACGCAGTATTTT.